The rows below give T cell receptor beta chains drawn from one sample of a study of T cell responses to AZD1222 COVID-19 vaccine. Sequencing was performed with immunoSEQ multiplex PCR; in TCRdb, only in-frame clones are kept and a portion is missing. This repertoire shows tens of thousands of clones, about 91% found once; its top ten account for approximately 9.3%. Material: peripheral blood, obtained 28 days after the second AZD1222 dose. The receptors shown here come from an adult who received the AZD1222 COVID-19 vaccine. Each CDR3 is given with its conserved first and last residue. The order of the fields is clone size, V gene, J gene, D gene, CDR3 protein, CDR3 DNA. D genes are given only for firm matches. Clone size is not always given. Where it is, it says once, few, many or a class for expanded clones.

.,TRBV19,TRBJ2-3,TRBD1,CASSLRQGTSTDTQYF,TGTGCCAGTAGCCTCCGACAGGGCACGAGCACAGATACGCAGTATTTT
.,TRBV15,TRBJ1-5,.,CATSSLLLGSNQPQHF,TGTGCCACCAGCAGCCTTCTTTTGGGTAGCAATCAGCCCCAGCATTTT
.,TRBV5-1,TRBJ2-7,.,CASSFRTAGSYEQYF,TGCGCCAGCAGCTTCCGAACAGCCGGCTCCTACGAGCAGTACTTC
.,TRBV6-2/TRBV6-3,TRBJ1-1,.,CASSYAMGPTEAFF,TGTGCCAGCAGTTACGCGATGGGGCCAACTGAAGCTTTCTTT
.,TRBV5-4,TRBJ2-7,.,CASSLFSGVGEQYF,TGTGCCAGCAGCTTGTTTTCAGGGGTGGGGGAGCAGTACTTC
few,TRBV28,TRBJ1-5,TRBD1,CASSLTGPQGQPQHF,TGTGCCAGCAGTCTGACAGGGCCCCAGGGTCAGCCCCAGCATTTT
.,TRBV9,TRBJ2-5,TRBD2,CASSVASGRADETQYF,TGTGCCAGCAGCGTCGCTAGCGGGAGGGCCGATGAGACCCAGTACTTC
once,TRBV5-1,TRBJ2-2,TRBD2,CASSRTSGSTGELFF,TGCGCCAGCAGCCGGACTAGCGGGAGCACCGGGGAGCTGTTTTTT
.,TRBV2,TRBJ2-3,.,CASSGDGVTDTQYF,TGTGCCAGCAGCGGGGACGGGGTCACAGATACGCAGTATTTT
.,TRBV24-1,TRBJ1-3,TRBD1,CATSDPGGTGHWNTIYF,TGTGCCACCAGTGATCCCGGGGGGACAGGGCATTGGAACACCATATATTTT
.,TRBV5-6,TRBJ1-2,TRBD1,CASSLGTGGVHTF,TGTGCCAGCAGCCTTGGGACAGGGGGCGTACACACCTTC
.,TRBV7-3,TRBJ2-2,.,CASSLTGADYTGELFF,TGTGCCAGCAGCTTAACTGGGGCAGACTACACCGGGGAGCTGTTTTTT
.,TRBV5-1,TRBJ2-3,.,CASSLEQLPSTDTQYF,TGCGCCAGCAGCTTGGAACAGCTACCCAGCACAGATACGCAGTATTTT
.,TRBV7-9,TRBJ1-2,TRBD1,CASIPSGTGAPLLYGYTF,TGTGCCAGCATCCCGTCCGGGACAGGGGCTCCTCTTCTCTATGGCTACACCTTC
once,TRBV12-3/TRBV12-4,TRBJ1-5,.,CASTGSSNQPQHF,TGTGCCAGCACCGGGTCTTCCAATCAGCCCCAGCATTTT
.,TRBV19,TRBJ2-6,.,CASGFSGANVLTF,TGTGCCAGTGGGTTTTCTGGGGCCAACGTCCTGACTTTC
.,TRBV12-5,TRBJ1-4,TRBD1,CASGLVGGTAPSGVNEKLFF,TGTGCTAGTGGTTTGGTAGGGGGGACAGCCCCTTCTGGGGTTAATGAAAAACTGTTTTTT
.,TRBV5-6,TRBJ2-1,.,CASSLDRNEQFF,TGTGCCAGCAGCTTGGACAGGAATGAGCAGTTCTTC
.,TRBV10-3,TRBJ2-3,TRBD2,CAISEPHVGAGGGSSTDTQYF,TGTGCCATCAGTGAGCCACACGTCGGGGCGGGAGGAGGGTCTAGCACAGATACGCAGTATTTT
once,TRBV25-1,TRBJ2-7,TRBD1,CATQTGSGYEQYF,TGTGCCACCCAGACAGGGTCCGGTTACGAGCAGTACTTC